The 30 T cell receptor beta chains below all came from one sample that was sequenced in a study of T cells in Graves' hyperthyroidism and ophthalmopathy. RNA transcripts gave rise to amplified TCR beta CDR3 regions. RT-PCR in the first round (using the HTBI primer set) targeted the TCR CDR3. MiXCR, run by TCRdb on the multiplex PCR reads, gives a single entry per CDR3 protein. This sample yields about 250,000 distinct CDR3 sequences, of which around 26% are seen a single time; roughly 35% belongs to the top ten. Source material: blood. These receptors all stem from a woman in her forties with Graves' ophthalmopathy.

This clonotype was counted at least ten times. The chain carries TRBV28 and TRBJ2-7; 12 bases are a match to TRBD1. This CDR3 region has 14 residues. The germline V gene has CDR1 MDHEN and CDR2 SYDVKM. The ends lost 6 bases at V and 7 bases at J; junction bases unmatched: 7. For the CDR3, the DNA is TGTGCCAGCAGGACCGGGACAGGGGGCAGGGAGCAGTACTTC. It encodes CASRTGTGGREQYF. The full variable domain, in which reference TRBV28 and TRBJ2-7 provide the parts outside the CDR3, is DVKVTQSSRYLVKRTGEKVFLECVQDMDHENMFWYRQDPGLGLRLIYFSYDVKMKEKGDIPEGYSVSREKKERFSLILESASTNQTSMYLCASRTGTGGREQYFGPGTRLTVT.

In this sample, this clonotype turned up many times. V and J are TRBV6-5 and TRBJ1-1; the D gene is possibly TRBD1 (5 bases). Germline V gene lookup returns CDR1 MNHEY and CDR2 SVGAGI. The CDR3 covers 11 residues. The ends were cut back, 2 bases at V and 11 bases at J, with 9 bases in the middle. Here the CDR3 reads CASSYGGRAFF. The CDR3 nucleotides are TGTGCCAGCAGTTACGGGGGTAGGGCTTTCTTT.

This clonotype was recorded at least ten times. The chain has TRBV3-1 and TRBJ2-7, with a tentative D call TRBD2 (6 bases). Trimming stripped 0 bases from V and 4 bases from J, with 16 bases between. The CDR3 runs 16 residues. Germline loops: CDR1 LGHDT, CDR2 YNNKEL (reference sequence). This CDR3 reads CASSQDLARRNYEQYF. The DNA for the CDR3 is TGTGCCAGCAGCCAAGATCTAGCGAGAAGAAATTACGAGCAGTACTTC.

The sample holds many counts of this clonotype. The chain combines TRBV11-2 with TRBJ1-1; D is uncertain. Per the germline V gene, CDR1 is SGHAT and CDR2 is FQNNGV. Between the trimmed V and J ends, which lost 4 bases and 7 bases, there was a span of 4 bases. CDR3 length equals 10 residues. The CDR3 region has the DNA TGTGCCAGCAGCTCCCGTGAAGCTTTCTTT. Protein sequence: CASSSREAFF.

This clonotype was seen only a few times. This chain connects TRBV12-3 or TRBV12-4 to TRBJ1-5; the D gene is possibly TRBD1 (5 bases). Between the trimmed V and J ends, which lost 3 bases and 4 bases, there was a span of 10 bases. The CDR3 is made up of 14 amino acids. CDR3 region: CASSLKGRNQPQHF. The CDR3 DNA sequence: TGTGCCAGCAGTTTGAAGGGACGAAATCAGCCCCAGCATTTT.

This clonotype has at least ten counts. Here the CDR3 reads CASSKGSPGQGSSEQYF. CDR3 nucleotides: TGTGCCAGTAGTAAGGGATCACCGGGACAGGGGTCGAGCGAGCAGTACTTC. The V call is TRBV19, the J call TRBJ2-7; 10 nucleotides line up with TRBD1. Trimming at V came to 4 bases and at J to 6 bases, leaving 15 bases not matched to a gene. This CDR3 is 17 amino acids long. Germline values: CDR1 LNHDA, CDR2 SQIVND (reference sequence).

This chain connects TRBV28 to TRBJ2-2, with 8 nucleotides matching TRBD2. This CDR3 region has 13 residues. Looked up from germline, CDR1 is MDHEN and CDR2 is SYDVKM. The CDR3 sequence is CAAGTRNTGELFF. CDR3 DNA sequence: TGTGCGGCCGGGACTAGAAACACCGGGGAGCTGTTTTTT.

This clonotype turned up a few times. The chain combines TRBV6-5 with TRBJ1-1; tentative D call: TRBD1 (6 bases). The CDR3 is 14 residues long. Trimming took off 1 base at V and 0 bases at J, with 6 bases between the two ends. The germline gives CDR1 MNHEY, CDR2 SVGAGI. The CDR3 reads CASSYYRVNTEAFF. The CDR3 nucleotides read TGTGCCAGCAGTTACTACAGGGTGAACACTGAAGCTTTCTTT.

The rearrangement joins TRBV9 to TRBJ2-7, with D possibly matching TRBD1 (6 bases). From germline, CDR1 is SGDLS and CDR2 YYNGEE. Trimming took 4 bases from V and 5 from J, leaving 16 bases between them. The CDR3 spans 14 residues. CDR3 coding DNA: TGTGCCAGCAGCCTACAGGGATCCTCGGACGAGCAGTACTTC. This translates into CASSLQGSSDEQYF.

This clonotype has a count of ten or more. The DNA for the CDR3 is TGTGCCAGCAGCCCCGCCCGACAGGCTCCCTACGAGCAGTACTTC. Encoded protein: CASSPARQAPYEQYF. This chain links TRBV28 with TRBJ2-7; perhaps TRBD1 as D (6 bases). Trimming took 6 bases from V and 2 from J, leaving 17 bases between them. The CDR3 is 15 amino acids. Germline lookup yields CDR1 MDHEN and CDR2 SYDVKM.

Remarks on this clonotype: A much larger clone lies one base from this, so it may be a read error. The rearrangement joins TRBV12-3 or TRBV12-4 to TRBJ1-2, with no clear D. Trimming cost V 2 bases and J 7 bases, with 8 bases left between them. This CDR3 is 12 amino acids long. Written as DNA, the CDR3 is TGTGCCAGCAGTTTAAAGGGTGGTGGCTACACCTTC. Protein: CASSLKGGGYTF.

This clonotype came up many times. The chain recombines TRBV30 with TRBJ1-2; TRBD1 is a possible D gene (6 bases). V shed 3 bases and J shed 2 bases, with 16 bases lying between them. The CDR3 has 15 amino acids. CDR1 and CDR2 (germline): GTSNPN, SVGIG (reference sequence). This CDR3 is CAWSPGQGRNYGYTF. The CDR3 DNA follows: TGTGCCTGGAGCCCTGGGCAGGGGAGGAACTATGGCTACACCTTC.

This clonotype has just a few counts. The chain employs TRBV24-1 and TRBJ2-5; weak D call: TRBD2 (7 bases). CDR1 is KGHDR, CDR2 SFDVKD, per germline. The CDR3 is 13 residues long. Trimming took off 9 bases at V and 5 bases at J, with 15 bases between the two ends. The CDR3 bases are TGTGCCACCGAGGGGGGGACGGGGGAGACCCAGTACTTC. Residues: CATEGGTGETQYF.

This clonotype was seen ten or more times. CDR3 sequence reads: CASSHPRGGGTDLQYF. In DNA form, the CDR3 reads TGTGCCAGCAGCCACCCCCGGGGAGGGGGCACGGACCTGCAGTACTTC. The chain is built from TRBV4-2 and TRBJ2-7, with D possibly called TRBD1 or TRBD2 (7 bases each). V was trimmed by 3 bases and J by 9 bases, leaving 24 bases between them. The CDR3 covers 16 residues. Germline CDR1 reads LGHNA; CDR2 reads YNFKEQ.

This clonotype was seen ten or more times. As DNA, the CDR3 is TGTGCCATCTGTCAGTTTAGCGCTACCGGGGAGCTGTTTTTT. Translated: CAICQFSATGELFF. The chain has TRBV10-3 and TRBJ2-2; TRBD2 might be the D (5 bases). The V gene's germline CDR1 is ENHRY and CDR2 SYGVKD. Trimming left V 8 bases short and J 5 bases short, with 15 bases between. The CDR3 length is 14 residues.

This clonotype appeared many times. The chain is built from TRBV2 and TRBJ2-3; D is unresolved. The V end was cut by 3 bases, the J end by 0 bases, with 1 base between. CDR1 and CDR2 (germline): SNHLY, FYNNEI. The CDR3 spans 12 residues. The DNA of the CDR3 is TGTGCCAGCAGTGACAGCACAGATACGCAGTATTTT. Protein sequence: CASSDSTDTQYF.

The table lists this clonotype with many counts. V is TRBV9 and J is TRBJ2-5; TRBD2 agrees at 8 bases. Per germline, CDR1 SGDLS and CDR2 YYNGEE. V shed 0 bases, J shed 7 bases, and the junction held 8 bases outside the gene matches. There are 15 residues in the CDR3. The CDR3 spells CASSVDGRAPGTQYF. CDR3 in DNA: TGTGCCAGCAGCGTAGACGGGAGGGCCCCGGGGACCCAGTACTTC.

At least ten counts were recorded for this clonotype. The CDR3 reads CASSLDRGDYGYTF. The CDR3 nucleotides read TGTGCCAGCAGCTTAGACAGGGGGGACTATGGCTACACCTTC. This chain joins TRBV7-2 and TRBJ1-2, with 8 bases identical to TRBD1. CDR1 and CDR2 from the germline V gene are SGHTA and FQGNSA. V gave up 1 base and J gave up 3 bases; unmatched junction bases: 1. The CDR3 consists of 14 residues.

There are many counts of this clonotype. This chain connects TRBV6-5 to TRBJ2-3; D perhaps matches TRBD2 (6 bases). V lost 2 bases and J lost 3, with 9 bases in between. CDR3 length: 14 amino acids. Germline-derived CDR1 and CDR2 are MNHEY and SVGAGI. The DNA for the CDR3 is TGTGCCAGCAGTTACGGAGGGTATACAGATACGCAGTATTTT. Translating gives CASSYGGYTDTQYF.

This clonotype was counted at least ten times. The J gene is TRBJ2-5, the V gene TRBV27, with 7 bases lining up with TRBD1. From germline, CDR1 is MNHEY and CDR2 SMNVEV (reference sequence). This CDR3 has 14 residues. Unmatched junction bases numbered 8, after V lost 5 bases and J lost 5 bases. CDR3 region: CASSLYRGTETQYF. The CDR3 DNA reads TGTGCCAGCAGTCTATACAGGGGAACGGAGACCCAGTACTTC.

This clonotype was counted a few times. The chain is built from TRBV4-2 and TRBJ2-2; TRBD1 matches 11 bases. The germline CDR1 and CDR2 sequences are LGHNA and YNFKEQ. The V gene end was trimmed by 2 bases and the J gene end by 7 bases; junction bases not matched to a gene: 6. There are 16 residues in the CDR3. The DNA for the CDR3 is TGTGCCAGCAGCCAACTAGGACAGGGGGCTGGCGGGGAGCTGTTTTTT. This gives the protein CASSQLGQGAGGELFF.

This clonotype has a count of ten or more. The chain carries TRBV13 and TRBJ2-7; 8 nucleotides agree with TRBD2. The CDR3 sequence is 16 residues long. V gave up 5 bases and J gave up 3 bases; unmatched junction bases: 12. Germline-derived CDR1 and CDR2 are PRHDT and FYEKMQ (reference sequence). CDR3 amino acids: CASSLLGTSGVYEQYF. The DNA for the CDR3 is TGTGCCAGCAGCCTACTCGGTACTAGCGGAGTCTACGAGCAGTACTTC.

A remark on this clonotype: A much larger clone is a single base away; this may be a read error. This rearrangement joins TRBV20-1 to TRBJ2-7; possible D gene TRBD1, 5 bases. The CDR3 spans 15 residues. Germline V lookup: CDR1 DFQATT, CDR2 SNEGSKA (reference sequence). Trimming removed 0 bases at V and 3 bases at J, with 15 bases between. The CDR3 sequence is CSARDLNRSFYEQYF. The CDR3 DNA follows: TGCAGTGCTAGAGATTTAAACAGGAGCTTCTACGAGCAGTACTTC.

This sequence joins TRBV2 and TRBJ2-7; D possibly matches TRBD1 or TRBD2 (6 bases each). Trimming stripped 4 bases from V and 5 bases from J, with 12 bases between. Germline CDR1 is SNHLY and CDR2 is FYNNEI. The CDR3 is made up of 13 amino acids. CDR3 DNA sequence: TGTGCCAGCAGTGGACTAGGGGGTAACGAGCAGTACTTC. Translating it yields CASSGLGGNEQYF.

The chain recombines TRBV7-9 with TRBJ2-7, with 12 bases identical to TRBD2. Germline assignment: CDR1 SEHNR and CDR2 FQNEAQ (reference sequence). V was pared by 5 bases and J by 6 bases, with 5 bases of the junction left unmatched. This CDR3 has 14 residues. CDR3 in DNA: TGTGCCAGCAGCCCGACTAGCGGGAGAGGCGAGCAGTACTTC. Its protein product is CASSPTSGRGEQYF.

This clonotype occurred many times. This chain connects TRBV20-1 to TRBJ2-4; D is undetermined. The V gene lost 7 bases and the J gene lost 0 bases, with 10 bases spanning the gap. The germline gives CDR1 DFQATT, CDR2 SNEGSKA (reference sequence). The CDR3 totals 13 residues. CDR3 residues: CSGWTLAKNIQYF. Here the CDR3 DNA reads TGCAGTGGTTGGACCTTAGCCAAAAACATTCAGTACTTC.

This clonotype has at least ten counts. The gene calls are TRBV7-8 and TRBJ2-7; D is perhaps TRBD2 (5 bases). The CDR3 has 12 residues. Germline CDR1 is SGHVS and CDR2 is FQNEAQ. The germline V and J ends were trimmed by 5 bases and 5 bases, with 10 bases remaining between them. This CDR3 reads CASSQTRDEQYF. The CDR3, as DNA: TGTGCCAGCAGCCAGACGAGGGACGAGCAGTACTTC.

CDR3 in amino acids: CASSQEPLGRATEAFF. CDR3 sequence (DNA): TGCGCCAGCAGCCAAGAACCCCTTGGCAGGGCCACTGAAGCTTTCTTT. The chain links TRBV4-1 to TRBJ1-1; D perhaps matches TRBD1 (5 bases). The CDR3 consists of 16 residues. V was pared by 0 bases and J by 4 bases, with 15 bases between. The V gene's germline CDR1 is MGHRA and CDR2 YSYEKL.

This clonotype showed up many times. The V and J genes are TRBV12-5 and TRBJ1-5, with D unresolved. Germline values: CDR1 LGHNT, CDR2 FRNRAP. The CDR3 consists of 14 residues. The ends were cut back, 0 bases at V and 6 bases at J, with 9 bases in the middle. CDR3 sequence reads: CASGLVRSRQPQHF. The CDR3, as DNA: TGTGCTAGTGGTTTGGTACGGAGCCGTCAGCCCCAGCATTTT.

This rearrangement joins TRBV7-8 to TRBJ2-7; D is undetermined. V lost 3 bases and J 0 bases, leaving 12 bases between the germline ends. The CDR3 loop spans 15 amino acids. Germline CDR1 is SGHVS and CDR2 is FQNEAQ. The DNA of the CDR3 is TGTGCCAGCAGCTTCGCCCGACTCAACTCCTACGAGCAGTACTTC. It codes for CASSFARLNSYEQYF.